This T cell receptor beta chain derives from a study of Ad26.COV2.S vaccination and SARS-CoV-2 variants. Study details: Donor participated within the Ad26.COV2.S arm of the COV1001 trial.

This clone was detected once. V was cut by 8 bases and J by 2 bases, with 15 bases left in between. CDR1 is SGHAT, CDR2 FQNNGV, per germline. This CDR3 region has 14 residues. The data were produced by immunoSEQ multiplex PCR, yet TCRdb's version contains in-frame clones alone and is incomplete. The sample lists over 200,000 clones, over 75% occurring once. Treatment specified: roughly 19 received Ad26.COV2.S at low or high dose, single or two shots; about 5 received placebo; per-sample allocation not given. Following the first vaccine or placebo injection, samples were taken on day 63. Sequences were derived from peripheral blood, sampled in a trial of Ad26.COV2.S vaccine versus placebo. This clonotype was obtained from a person aged 18 to 65 who received the Ad26.COV2.S COVID-19 vaccine or a placebo. The chain joins TRBV11-2 to TRBJ2-5; D could derive from TRBD1 or TRBD2 (5 bases each). CDR3 sequence: CASRGERRQETQYF. The CDR3 nucleotides are TGTGCCAGCCGAGGGGAACGGCGGCAAGAGACCCAGTACTTC. The complete variable domain, with remaining parts taken from reference TRBV11-2 and TRBJ2-5, reads EAGVAQSPRYKIIEKRQSVAFWCNPISGHATLYWYQQILGQGPKLLIQFQNNGVVDDSQLPKDRFSAERLKGVDSTLKIQPAKLEDSAVYLCASRGERRQETQYFGPGTRLLVL.